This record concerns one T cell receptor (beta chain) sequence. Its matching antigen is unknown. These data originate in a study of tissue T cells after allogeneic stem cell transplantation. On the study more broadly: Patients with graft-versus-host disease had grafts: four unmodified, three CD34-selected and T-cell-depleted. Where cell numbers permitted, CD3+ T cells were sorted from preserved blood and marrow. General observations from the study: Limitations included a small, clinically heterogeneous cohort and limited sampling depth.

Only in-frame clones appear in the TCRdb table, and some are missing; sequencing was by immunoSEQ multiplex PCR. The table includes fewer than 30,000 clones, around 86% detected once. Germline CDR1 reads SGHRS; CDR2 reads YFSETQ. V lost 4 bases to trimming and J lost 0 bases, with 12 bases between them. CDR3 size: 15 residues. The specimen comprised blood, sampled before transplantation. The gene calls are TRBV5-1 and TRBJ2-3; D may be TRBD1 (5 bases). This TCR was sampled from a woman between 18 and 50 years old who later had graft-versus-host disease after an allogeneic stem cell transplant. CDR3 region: CASSPSGPSTDTQYF. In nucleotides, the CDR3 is TGCGCCAGCAGCCCTTCAGGGCCCAGCACAGATACGCAGTATTTT.